This T cell receptor (beta chain) derives from a study of T cell responses to AZD1222 COVID-19 vaccine. The protocol was immunoSEQ multiplex PCR, while the TCRdb copy is restricted to in-frame clones and leaves out a portion. The data show 120,000 or so clones, roughly nine tenths seen once. Deletions cut 6 bases from V and 9 bases from J, with 16 bases between. Per the germline V gene, CDR1 is MNHEY and CDR2 is SVGAGI. The CDR3 consists of 13 residues. This clone has just one count. The TCR sequence derives from an adult in good health. The starting material was peripheral blood, obtained on day 0 of AZD1222 vaccination. The chain couples TRBV6-5 to TRBJ2-3, with D perhaps TRBD2 (5 bases). The CDR3 nucleotides are TGTGCCAGCAGCGGTCTCGGGGTGCGAACGCAGTATTTT. Encoded protein: CASSGLGVRTQYF.